The 25 T cell receptor beta chains presented below share a single source sample, sequenced in a study of cytomegalovirus exposure and HLA in healthy donors. The PCR had 60 Vbeta and 13 Jbeta primers. Clones were sequenced by immunoSEQ multiplex PCR, and TCRdb holds only the in-frame ones, with some missing. The table includes roughly 82,000 clones, about 74% detected once. Sequencing used PBMCs. These receptors all come from a woman aged 45 to 65 in good health and CMV-seropositive.

The V gene is TRBV29-1, the J gene TRBJ2-7; D possibly corresponds to TRBD1 (5 bases). Trimming removed 7 bases at V and 3 bases at J, with 13 bases between. The CDR3 extends over 12 amino acids. In germline, CDR1 is SQVTM, CDR2 ANQGSEA. CDR3 sequence: CSAGQSFYEQYF. The CDR3 DNA sequence: TGCAGCGCTGGACAATCTTTCTACGAGCAGTACTTC.

By its share, this clone is medium-sized. The chain combines TRBV19 with TRBJ2-7; no clear D gene. Per germline, CDR1 LNHDA and CDR2 SQIVND (reference sequence). Trimming left V 3 bases short and J 6 bases short, with 12 bases between. CDR3 size: 13 residues. This CDR3 is CASSIPPYGEQYF. The CDR3 coding sequence is TGTGCCAGTAGTATCCCTCCCTATGGCGAGCAGTACTTC.

The gene calls are TRBV4-2 and TRBJ2-1, with TRBD1 matching 7 bases. CDR1 is LGHNA and CDR2 is YNFKEQ in the germline V gene. The junction had 12 bases not matched to a gene; V was cut back by 5 bases and J by 8 bases. This CDR3 spans 15 amino acids. The CDR3 reads CASSSTSTGVDEQFF. As DNA, the CDR3 is TGTGCCAGCAGCTCTACGAGCACAGGGGTCGATGAGCAGTTCTTC.

This sequence joins TRBV28 and TRBJ1-2, with D tentatively TRBD1 (5 bases). This CDR3 comprises 13 residues. Germline CDR1 MDHEN, CDR2 SYDVKM. V was cut by 6 bases and J by 5 bases, with 13 bases left in between. CDR3 DNA sequence: TGTGCCAGCAGGGTGGGGCAGCCGTATGGCTACACCTTC. Amino acids: CASRVGQPYGYTF.

V usage is TRBV29-1 and J usage is TRBJ1-2; D remains ambiguous. CDR1 and CDR2 (germline): SQVTM, ANQGSEA. The V and J ends lost 3 bases and 8 bases respectively, with 10 bases between them. CDR3 length: 11 residues. The DNA of the CDR3 is TGCAGCGTTGAGCCGCCCAGGGGCTACACCTTC. Amino acid sequence: CSVEPPRGYTF.

There are a few counts of this clone. This chain joins TRBV5-4 and TRBJ2-7; TRBD2 matches at 8 bases. With 4 bases clipped from V and 0 bases from J, the junction kept 3 bases outside the gene matches. The germline gives CDR1 SGHNT, CDR2 YYREEE (reference sequence). This CDR3 spans 14 amino acids. The CDR3 protein is CASSLAGVSYEQYF. CDR3 coding DNA: TGTGCCAGCAGCCTAGCGGGTGTCTCCTACGAGCAGTACTTC.

V usage is TRBV9 and J usage is TRBJ2-5; TRBD1 agrees at 8 bases. V gave up 3 bases and J gave up 2 bases; unmatched junction bases: 3. Germline CDR1 is SGDLS and CDR2 is YYNGEE. The CDR3 extends over 14 amino acids. The chain's CDR3 is CASSGTGRQETQYF. In DNA form, the CDR3 reads TGTGCCAGCAGCGGGACAGGGAGGCAAGAGACCCAGTACTTC. The full variable domain, its missing parts supplied by reference TRBV9 and TRBJ2-5, is DSGVTQTPKHLITATGQRVTLRCSPRSGDLSVYWYQQSLDQGLQFLIQYYNGEERAKGNILERFSAQQFPDLHSELNLSSLELGDSALYFCASSGTGRQETQYFGPGTRLLVL.

The gene calls are TRBV27 and TRBJ2-7; 8 bases match TRBD1. The germline CDR1 and CDR2 sequences are MNHEY and SMNVEV (reference sequence). The CDR3 contains 14 residues. Germline trimming cut 3 bases from V and 1 base from J; bases unmatched to any gene: 2. The CDR3 region is CASSLTGESYEQYF. CDR3 bases: TGTGCCAGCAGTTTGACAGGGGAGTCCTACGAGCAGTACTTC.

The rearrangement uses TRBV7-9 and TRBJ1-5, with unresolved D. Per germline, CDR1 SEHNR and CDR2 FQNEAQ (reference sequence). V shed 5 bases and J shed 0 bases, with 8 bases lying between them. The CDR3 runs to 14 residues. The CDR3 here is CASSPFNSNQPQHF. The CDR3 bases are TGTGCCAGCAGCCCTTTTAATAGCAATCAGCCCCAGCATTTT.

The V gene is TRBV20-1, the J gene TRBJ1-2, with a possible D match to TRBD1 (6 bases). This CDR3 is built from 11 residues. Looked up from germline, CDR1 is DFQATT and CDR2 is SNEGSKA (reference sequence). Trimming took 4 bases from V and 8 from J, leaving 11 bases between them. CDR3 sequence reads: CSATYRAGYTF. The CDR3 coding sequence is TGCAGTGCTACCTACAGGGCCGGCTACACCTTC.

Only a few counts were recorded for this clone. An end of the junction differs from the germline gene, which may be a read error. The rearrangement joins TRBV27 to TRBJ2-5, with 13 bases aligning to TRBD2. Looked up from germline, CDR1 is MNHEY and CDR2 is SMNVEV (reference sequence). The CDR3 totals 15 residues. Written as DNA, the CDR3 is TGTGCCAGCAGCTTATGGACTAGCGGGAGTGAGACCCAGTACTTC. Residues: CASSLWTSGSETQYF.

The chain carries TRBV27 and TRBJ2-1; 10 bases agree with TRBD2. Per germline, CDR1 MNHEY and CDR2 SMNVEV (reference sequence). The CDR3 is made up of 18 amino acids. Unmatched junction bases numbered 12, after V lost 3 bases and J lost 4 bases. The CDR3 loop is CASSFFRTSGALYNEQFF. Written as DNA, the CDR3 is TGTGCCAGCAGTTTCTTTCGGACTAGCGGTGCCCTTTACAATGAGCAGTTCTTC.

V and J are TRBV6-5 and TRBJ2-7; possibly TRBD2 for D (6 bases). Germline V gene sequence: CDR1 MNHEY, CDR2 SVGAGI. This CDR3 is built from 15 residues. V was trimmed by 5 bases and J by 1 base, leaving 15 bases between them. This chain's CDR3 is CASSPFGSPSYEQYF. CDR3 nucleotide sequence: TGTGCCAGCAGTCCTTTCGGGAGTCCTTCCTACGAGCAGTACTTC.

The chain recombines TRBV27 with TRBJ2-1; 10 positions match TRBD1. Per germline, CDR1 MNHEY and CDR2 SMNVEV (reference sequence). The V and J ends lost 5 bases and 7 bases, in that order; junction bases with no gene match: 11. This CDR3 contains 16 residues. The CDR3 DNA follows: TGTGCCAGCAGTCGACAGGGGGCGAGGGGGTTAAATGAGCAGTTCTTC. It yields the protein CASSRQGARGLNEQFF.

The rearrangement links TRBV25-1 to TRBJ1-3; tentatively, D is TRBD1 (6 bases). This CDR3 comprises 16 residues. The V gene's germline CDR1 is MGHDK and CDR2 SYGVNS. V lost 2 bases and J lost 1, with 12 bases in between. The CDR3 DNA reads as TGTGCCAGCAGTGAAGGGGTCAGGGGATCTGGAAACACCATATATTTT. It codes for CASSEGVRGSGNTIYF.

V is TRBV27 and J is TRBJ1-1, with unresolved D. CDR3 length equals 13 residues. Germline V gene sequence: CDR1 MNHEY, CDR2 SMNVEV (reference sequence). Trimming took 5 bases from V and 6 from J, leaving 13 bases between them. This chain's CDR3 is CASSQYLFSEAFF. The CDR3 DNA reads TGTGCCAGCAGTCAATACCTATTTTCTGAAGCTTTCTTT.

The chain couples TRBV10-3 to TRBJ2-4, with D uncertain. V shed 3 bases and J shed 6 bases, with 9 bases lying between them. This CDR3 region has 13 residues. Germline loops: CDR1 ENHRY, CDR2 SYGVKD. Here the CDR3 reads CAISERVGNIQYF. The CDR3 DNA is TGTGCCATCAGTGAACGGGTCGGAAACATTCAGTACTTC.

This rearrangement joins TRBV29-1 to TRBJ2-2, with D uncertain. The germline V gene has CDR1 SQVTM and CDR2 ANQGSEA. V gave up 3 bases and J gave up 3 bases, with 8 bases separating them. The CDR3 is made up of 13 amino acids. CDR3 coding DNA: TGCAGCGTTGAGTCCCAGTACACCGGGGAGCTGTTTTTT. This sequence encodes CSVESQYTGELFF.

This clone was counted a single time. This chain links TRBV9 with TRBJ2-2; TRBD1 agrees at 7 bases. V dropped 3 bases and J dropped 2; count of bases not matched to a gene: 7. Germline V gene sequence: CDR1 SGDLS, CDR2 YYNGEE. CDR3 length: 16 residues. The CDR3 sequence is CASSATGALNTGELFF. The CDR3 DNA is TGTGCCAGCAGCGCTACAGGGGCCCTCAACACCGGGGAGCTGTTTTTT.

This chain connects TRBV18 to TRBJ2-5, with 7 bases aligning to TRBD1. J gave up 5 bases and V 4 bases, and 13 bases lay outside the gene matches. CDR3 length: 16 amino acids. CDR1 is KGHSH, CDR2 LQKENI, per germline. The CDR3, as DNA: TGTGCCAGCTCACGGGACAGTTTGCTCAGGTTGGAGACCCAGTACTTC. It encodes CASSRDSLLRLETQYF.

As to this clone: The same CDR3 also results from other DNA sequences found in this sample. The V gene is TRBV11-3, the J gene TRBJ2-5, with D unclear. CDR3 length: 14 amino acids. Germline assignment: CDR1 SGHNT and CDR2 YENEEA. V shed 1 base and J shed 1 base, with 7 bases lying between them. The CDR3 loop reads CASSLGGGQETQYF. CDR3 nucleotide sequence: TGTGCCAGCAGCTTAGGAGGTGGCCAAGAGACCCAGTACTTC.

V and J are TRBV19 and TRBJ1-5, with 7 bases identical to TRBD1. The CDR3 spans 17 residues. Looked up from germline, CDR1 is LNHDA and CDR2 is SQIVND (reference sequence). J was trimmed by 3 bases and V by 4 bases; bases with no gene match: 12. The DNA for the CDR3 is TGTGCCAGTAGTAAAAGACAGGGACCGACCCCCAATCAGCCCCAGCATTTT. Translation: CASSKRQGPTPNQPQHF.

The CDR3 is CASSGTSGKNIQYF. The CDR3 DNA reads as TGTGCCAGCAGTGGGACTAGCGGCAAAAACATTCAGTACTTC. The chain links TRBV6-5 to TRBJ2-4, with 11 bases aligning to TRBD2. The CDR3 contains 14 residues. In germline, CDR1 is MNHEY, CDR2 SVGAGI. J gave up 3 bases and V 5 bases, and 0 bases lay outside the gene matches.

This chain joins TRBV6-1 and TRBJ2-7, with D perhaps TRBD2 (5 bases). The germline V gene has CDR1 MNHNS and CDR2 SASEGT. V gave up 3 bases and J gave up 0 bases, with 12 bases separating them. The CDR3 totals 15 residues. CDR3: CASSEQNSASYEQYF. CDR3 nucleotide sequence: TGTGCCAGCAGTGAGCAAAATAGCGCCTCCTACGAGCAGTACTTC.

CDR3 in DNA: TGTGCCAGTAGTAAAGCGGGAGCGTGGAATGAGCAGTTCTTC. This translates into CASSKAGAWNEQFF. The chain carries TRBV19 and TRBJ2-1, with 8 nucleotides matching TRBD2. Germline CDR1 is LNHDA and CDR2 is SQIVND (reference sequence). After removal of 4 bases from V and 7 bases from J, the junction contained 6 bases not matched to a gene. The CDR3 runs to 14 residues.